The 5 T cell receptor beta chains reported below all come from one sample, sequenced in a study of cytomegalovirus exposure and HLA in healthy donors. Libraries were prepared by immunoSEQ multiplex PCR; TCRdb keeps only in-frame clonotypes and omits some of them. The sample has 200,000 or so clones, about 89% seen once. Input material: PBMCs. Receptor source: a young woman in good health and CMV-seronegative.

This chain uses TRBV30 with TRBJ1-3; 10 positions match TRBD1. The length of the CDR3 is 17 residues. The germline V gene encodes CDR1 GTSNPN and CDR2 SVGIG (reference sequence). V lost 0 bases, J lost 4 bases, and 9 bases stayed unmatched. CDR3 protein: CAWSVRLGTGAGNTIYF. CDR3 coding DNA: TGTGCCTGGAGTGTACGGTTAGGGACAGGGGCAGGAAACACCATATATTTT.

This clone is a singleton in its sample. The CDR3 is CASRGQRYTEAFF. CDR3 bases: TGTGCCAGCAGAGGACAGCGCTACACTGAAGCTTTCTTT. The chain has TRBV6-1 and TRBJ1-1, with D possibly TRBD1 on 6 matching bases. Germline assignment: CDR1 MNHNS and CDR2 SASEGT. The CDR3 totals 13 residues. Between the trimmed V and J ends, which lost 6 bases and 3 bases, there was a span of 11 bases.

CDR3 bases: TGCGCCAGCAGCCAAATCTCGCAGGGGGTAGCTTTCTTT. Protein sequence: CASSQISQGVAFF. This chain links TRBV4-1 with TRBJ1-1; 7 bases align to TRBD1. V dropped 2 bases and J dropped 10; count of bases not matched to a gene: 7. Germline CDR1 is MGHRA and CDR2 is YSYEKL. The CDR3 sequence is 13 residues long.

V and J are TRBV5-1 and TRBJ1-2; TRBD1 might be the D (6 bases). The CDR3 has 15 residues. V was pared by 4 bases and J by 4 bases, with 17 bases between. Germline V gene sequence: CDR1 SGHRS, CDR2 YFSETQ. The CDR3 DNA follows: TGCGCCAGCAGCCCCAGGGGCGCGAGTACCTATGGCTACACCTTC. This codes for CASSPRGASTYGYTF.

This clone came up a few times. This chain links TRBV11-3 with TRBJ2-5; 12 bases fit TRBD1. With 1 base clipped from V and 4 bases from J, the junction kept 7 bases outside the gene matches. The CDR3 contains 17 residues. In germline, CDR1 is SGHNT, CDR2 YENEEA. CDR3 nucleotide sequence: TGTGCCAGCAGCTTAGTGACGGGACAGGGGGCTGGAGAGACCCAGTACTTC. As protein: CASSLVTGQGAGETQYF.